This T cell receptor beta chain was retrieved from a study of glioma-infiltrating T cells after dendritic cell vaccination. Germline V gives CDR1 SGHTA, CDR2 FQGNSA. The V and J ends lost 7 bases and 4 bases, in that order; junction bases with no gene match: 10. The CDR3 is made up of 15 amino acids. The data were produced by immunoSEQ multiplex PCR, yet TCRdb's version contains in-frame clones alone and is incomplete. The sample lists roughly 100,000 clones, roughly 76% occurring once. This clonotype was sampled from a human donor with glioblastoma. The chain couples TRBV7-2 to TRBJ1-3, with 7 bases matching TRBD1. The specimen was blood, collected before dendritic cell vaccination. The CDR3 is CASTLSQGVGNTIYF. CDR3 bases: TGTGCCAGCACCCTATCCCAGGGGGTCGGAAACACCATATATTTT.